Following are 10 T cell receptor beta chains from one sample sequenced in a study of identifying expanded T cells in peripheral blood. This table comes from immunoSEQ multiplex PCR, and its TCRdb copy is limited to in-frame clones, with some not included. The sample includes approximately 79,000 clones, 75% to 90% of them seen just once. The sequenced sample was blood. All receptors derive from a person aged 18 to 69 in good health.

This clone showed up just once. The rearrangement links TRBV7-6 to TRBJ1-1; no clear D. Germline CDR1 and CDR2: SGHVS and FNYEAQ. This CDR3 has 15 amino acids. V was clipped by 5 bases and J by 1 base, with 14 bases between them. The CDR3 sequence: CASSPAFNTNTEAFF. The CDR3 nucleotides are TGTGCCAGCAGCCCCGCCTTTAACACGAACACTGAAGCTTTCTTT.

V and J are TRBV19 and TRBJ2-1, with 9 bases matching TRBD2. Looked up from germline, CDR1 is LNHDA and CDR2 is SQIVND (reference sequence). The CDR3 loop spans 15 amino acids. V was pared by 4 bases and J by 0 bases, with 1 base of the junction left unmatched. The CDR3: CASSNSGGSYNEQFF. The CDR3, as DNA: TGTGCCAGTAGTAATAGCGGGGGCTCCTACAATGAGCAGTTCTTC.

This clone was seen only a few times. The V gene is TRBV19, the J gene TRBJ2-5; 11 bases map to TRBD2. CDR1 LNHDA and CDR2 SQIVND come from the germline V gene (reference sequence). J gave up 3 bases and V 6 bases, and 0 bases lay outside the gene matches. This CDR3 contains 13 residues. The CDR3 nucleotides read TGTGCCAGTAGGACTAGCGGGGAAGAGACCCAGTACTTC. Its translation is CASRTSGEETQYF.

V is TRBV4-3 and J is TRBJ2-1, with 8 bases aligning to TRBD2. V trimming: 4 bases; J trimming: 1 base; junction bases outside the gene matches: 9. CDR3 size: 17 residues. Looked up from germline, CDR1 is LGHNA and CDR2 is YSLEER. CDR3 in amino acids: CASSPPGLAGSYNEQFF. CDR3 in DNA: TGCGCCAGCAGCCCGCCGGGATTAGCGGGGTCCTACAATGAGCAGTTCTTC.

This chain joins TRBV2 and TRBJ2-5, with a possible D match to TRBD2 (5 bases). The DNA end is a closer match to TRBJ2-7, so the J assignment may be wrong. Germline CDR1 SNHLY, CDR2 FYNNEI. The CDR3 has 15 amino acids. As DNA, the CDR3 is TGTGCCAGCAGTGATCGTTCGGGATCATCATACGAGCAGTACTTC. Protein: CASSDRSGSSYEQYF.

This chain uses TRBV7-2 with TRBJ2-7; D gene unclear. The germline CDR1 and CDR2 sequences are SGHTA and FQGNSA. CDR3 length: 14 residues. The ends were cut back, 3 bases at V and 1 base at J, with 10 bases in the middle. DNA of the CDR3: TGTGCCAGCAGCTTTCTTCAGGCTTCCTACGAGCAGTACTTC. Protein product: CASSFLQASYEQYF.

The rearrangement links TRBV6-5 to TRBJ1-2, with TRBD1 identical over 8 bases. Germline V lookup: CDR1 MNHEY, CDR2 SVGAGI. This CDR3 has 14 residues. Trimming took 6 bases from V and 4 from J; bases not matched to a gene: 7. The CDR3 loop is CASRKTGAGYGYTF. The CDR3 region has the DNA TGTGCCAGCAGAAAGACAGGGGCTGGCTATGGCTACACCTTC.

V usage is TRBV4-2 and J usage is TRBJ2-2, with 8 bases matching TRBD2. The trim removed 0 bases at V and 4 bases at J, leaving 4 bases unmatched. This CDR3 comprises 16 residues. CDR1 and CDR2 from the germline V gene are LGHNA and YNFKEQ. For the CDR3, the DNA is TGTGCCAGCAGCCAAGATAATAGCGGGATCACCGGGGAGCTGTTTTTT. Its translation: CASSQDNSGITGELFF.

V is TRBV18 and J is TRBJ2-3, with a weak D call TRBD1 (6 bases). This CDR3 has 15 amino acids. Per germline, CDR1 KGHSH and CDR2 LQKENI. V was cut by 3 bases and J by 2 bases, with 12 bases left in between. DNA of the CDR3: TGTGCCAGCTCACCCCCAGGGGCCCTCACAGATACGCAGTATTTT. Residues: CASSPPGALTDTQYF.

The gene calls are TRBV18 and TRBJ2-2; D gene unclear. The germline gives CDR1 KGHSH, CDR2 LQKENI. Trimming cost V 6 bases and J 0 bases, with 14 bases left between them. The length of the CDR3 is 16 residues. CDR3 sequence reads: CASSRASSSNTGELFF. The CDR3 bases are TGTGCCAGCTCTAGGGCCTCATCGTCGAACACCGGGGAGCTGTTTTTT.